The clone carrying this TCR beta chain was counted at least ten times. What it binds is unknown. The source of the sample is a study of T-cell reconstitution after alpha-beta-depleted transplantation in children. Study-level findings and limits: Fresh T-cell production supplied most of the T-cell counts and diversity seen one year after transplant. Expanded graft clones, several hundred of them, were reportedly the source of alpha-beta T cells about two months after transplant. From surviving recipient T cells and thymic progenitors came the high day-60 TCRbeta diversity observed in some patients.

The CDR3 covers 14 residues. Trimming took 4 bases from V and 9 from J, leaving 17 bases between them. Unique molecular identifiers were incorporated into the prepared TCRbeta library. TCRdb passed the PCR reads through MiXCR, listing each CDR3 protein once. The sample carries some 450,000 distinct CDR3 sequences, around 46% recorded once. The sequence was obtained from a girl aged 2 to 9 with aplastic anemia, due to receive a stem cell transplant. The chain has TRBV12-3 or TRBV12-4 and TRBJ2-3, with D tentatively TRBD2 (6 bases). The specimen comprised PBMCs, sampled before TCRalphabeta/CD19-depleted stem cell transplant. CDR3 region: CASSSGTPGRTQYF. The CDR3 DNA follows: TGTGCCAGCAGTTCCGGGACCCCGGGGAGGACGCAGTATTTT.